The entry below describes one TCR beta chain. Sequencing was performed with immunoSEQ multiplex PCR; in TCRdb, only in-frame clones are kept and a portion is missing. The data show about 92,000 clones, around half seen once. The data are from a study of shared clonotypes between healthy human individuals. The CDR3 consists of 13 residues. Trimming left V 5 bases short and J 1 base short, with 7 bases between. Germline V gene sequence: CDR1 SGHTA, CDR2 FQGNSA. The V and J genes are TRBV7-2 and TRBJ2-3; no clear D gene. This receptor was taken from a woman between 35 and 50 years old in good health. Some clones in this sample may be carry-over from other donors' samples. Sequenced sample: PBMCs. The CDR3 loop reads CASSPYGTDTQYF. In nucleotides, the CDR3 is TGTGCCAGCAGCCCGTATGGCACAGATACGCAGTATTTT.